These 31 T cell receptor beta chains originate from one sample sequenced in a study of beta chain features in type 1 diabetes. No antigen has been assigned to these receptors. General study findings and limits: TCRB CDR3s were moderately but significantly shorter in Type 1 diabetes patients in all four CD4+ subsets.

What was sequenced were expressed TCRB transcripts, since all of the isolated RNA had been reverse transcribed. Clones were read by immunoSEQ multiplex PCR, and TCRdb kept only the in-frame ones, dropping some. This repertoire shows about 390,000 clones, over 8.5% found once; its top ten account for 0.45% to 0.65%. Sequencing was carried out using central memory CD4+ T cells from blood. The receptors were gathered from a man in his thirties or forties with type 1 diabetes.

The chain has TRBV9 and TRBJ2-5; D is unresolved. V lost 2 bases, J lost 5 bases, and 7 bases lay in between. CDR3 size: 12 residues. Germline lookup yields CDR1 SGDLS and CDR2 YYNGEE. CDR3 in DNA: TGTGCCAGCAGCGTTGGCGAGGAGACCCAGTACTTC. Translated: CASSVGEETQYF. Drawing the rest from reference TRBV9 and TRBJ2-5, the complete variable domain is DSGVTQTPKHLITATGQRVTLRCSPRSGDLSVYWYQQSLDQGLQFLIQYYNGEERAKGNILERFSAQQFPDLHSELNLSSLELGDSALYFCASSVGEETQYFGPGTRLLVL.

The rearrangement uses TRBV5-1 and TRBJ2-7, with a tentative D call TRBD1 (5 bases). This CDR3 has 13 amino acids. In germline, CDR1 is SGHRS, CDR2 YFSETQ. Trimming removed 3 bases at V and 3 bases at J, with 10 bases between. The CDR3 DNA reads as TGCGCCAGCAGCTCTACAGGTTTCTACGAGCAGTACTTC. This translates into CASSSTGFYEQYF.

J is TRBJ2-3 and V is TRBV6-5; D remains unclear. Germline loops: CDR1 MNHEY, CDR2 SVGAGI. The V end was cut by 5 bases, the J end by 5 bases, with 8 bases between. This CDR3 is built from 12 residues. The CDR3 is CASSKTRDTQYF. CDR3 bases: TGTGCCAGCAGTAAGACCAGAGATACGCAGTATTTT.

This clone was seen a few times. V usage is TRBV19 and J usage is TRBJ2-1; perhaps TRBD2 as D (5 bases). Germline assignment: CDR1 LNHDA and CDR2 SQIVND (reference sequence). V lost 6 bases to trimming and J lost 7 bases, with 25 bases between them. The CDR3 has 17 amino acids. CDR3 amino acids: CASRPKVGTGSRNEQFF. DNA for the CDR3: TGTGCCAGTAGGCCGAAAGTCGGCACGGGGAGCAGGAATGAGCAGTTCTTC.

The V call is TRBV5-1, the J call TRBJ2-5; D remains unclear. The J call is in doubt because the DNA end fits TRBJ2-7 better. This CDR3 is 12 amino acids long. CDR1 and CDR2 (germline): SGHRS, YFSETQ. The CDR3 spells CASSVGSYEQYF. Here the CDR3 DNA reads TGCGCCAGCAGTGTCGGCTCCTACGAGCAGTACTTC.

The chain employs TRBV6-5 and TRBJ1-1; D uncertain. The CDR3 sequence is 13 residues long. Trimming took off 6 bases at V and 1 base at J, with 9 bases between the two ends. Germline V gene sequence: CDR1 MNHEY, CDR2 SVGAGI. CDR3 sequence: CASRPQRNTEAFF. The CDR3 coding sequence is TGTGCCAGCAGGCCTCAGAGGAACACTGAAGCTTTCTTT.

This clone has only a few counts. This rearrangement joins TRBV19 to TRBJ2-1; D might be TRBD2 (5 bases). The germline gives CDR1 LNHDA, CDR2 SQIVND (reference sequence). The CDR3 contains 14 residues. V lost 3 bases, J lost 7 bases, and 13 bases lay in between. In DNA, the CDR3 is TGTGCCAGTAGTATCGAAGCGGAACCGAATGAGCAGTTCTTC. The encoded protein is CASSIEAEPNEQFF.

This clone was detected only a few times. CDR3 residues: CSVGTGINQPQHF. The CDR3 bases are TGCAGCGTTGGGACAGGAATAAATCAGCCCCAGCATTTT. The V and J genes are TRBV29-1 and TRBJ1-5; TRBD1 aligns across 7 bases. The CDR3 has 13 residues. Per the germline V gene, CDR1 is SQVTM and CDR2 is ANQGSEA. Germline trimming cut 4 bases from V and 4 bases from J; bases unmatched to any gene: 4.

The table lists this clone with a few counts. The rearrangement links TRBV5-4 to TRBJ2-5, with D tentatively TRBD1 (6 bases). The ends were cut back, 4 bases at V and 3 bases at J, with 10 bases in the middle. The CDR3 is made up of 13 amino acids. Germline V gene data show CDR1 as SGHNT and CDR2 as YYREEE (reference sequence). CDR3 loop: CASSQAGEETQYF. CDR3 nucleotide sequence: TGTGCCAGCAGCCAGGCAGGGGAAGAGACCCAGTACTTC.

In this sample, this clone turned up a few times. The rearrangement uses TRBV7-9 and TRBJ2-2, with a weak D call TRBD2 (5 bases). Germline V gives CDR1 SEHNR, CDR2 FQNEAQ (reference sequence). With 1 base removed from V and 7 bases from J, the gap between germline ends came to 10 bases. This CDR3 spans 14 amino acids. This CDR3 is CASSLGRENGELFF. The CDR3 DNA reads TGTGCCAGCAGCTTAGGAAGGGAGAACGGGGAGCTGTTTTTT.

This clone was counted many times. The chain combines TRBV7-9 with TRBJ1-3, with D uncertain. Per germline, CDR1 SEHNR and CDR2 FQNEAQ (reference sequence). The CDR3 sequence is 14 residues long. V lost 10 bases, J lost 3 bases, and 16 bases lay in between. The CDR3 loop is CATAGRAFGNTIYF. DNA for the CDR3: TGTGCCACCGCAGGTCGGGCTTTTGGAAACACCATATATTTT.

This clone was counted between two and nine times. The chain uses TRBV5-1 and TRBJ2-2; 9 nucleotides align to TRBD2. Per the germline V gene, CDR1 is SGHRS and CDR2 is YFSETQ. J lost 7 bases, V lost 1 base, and 11 bases had no gene match. This CDR3 comprises 17 residues. CDR3 loop: CASSLRLAGALGGELFF. DNA of the CDR3: TGCGCCAGCAGCTTGCGATTAGCGGGAGCCCTTGGCGGGGAGCTGTTTTTT.

This rearrangement joins TRBV29-1 to TRBJ2-3, with D unclear. The CDR3 length is 10 residues. Germline lookup yields CDR1 SQVTM and CDR2 ANQGSEA. Trimming left V 7 bases short and J 2 bases short, with 4 bases between. The CDR3, as DNA: TGCAGCGAATACACAGATACGCAGTATTTT. This codes for CSEYTDTQYF.

This clone was picked up many times. The rearrangement joins TRBV21-1 to TRBJ1-4. TRBV21-1 is a documented pseudogene. This CDR3 spans 15 amino acids. In nucleotides, the CDR3 is TGTGCCAGCAGCAAAGGGAAGGGTCGGGGTGAAAAACTGTTTTTT. Encoded protein: CASSKGKGRGEKLFF.

In DNA, the CDR3 is TGTGCCAGCAGCTTAGAATTAAGTACCTATGGCTACACCTTC. Translated: CASSLELSTYGYTF. V and J are TRBV7-2 and TRBJ1-2; D is unresolved. The CDR3 contains 14 residues. The germline V gene encodes CDR1 SGHTA and CDR2 FQGNSA. Trimming took off 1 base at V and 4 bases at J, with 10 bases between the two ends.

This clone was seen more than once but under ten times. The chain joins TRBV5-1 to TRBJ2-7; perhaps TRBD2 as D (5 bases). CDR1 and CDR2 (germline): SGHRS, YFSETQ. Trimming took off 0 bases at V and 1 base at J, with 11 bases between the two ends. The CDR3 extends over 15 amino acids. CDR3 coding DNA: TGCGCCAGCAGCTTGGGTAGTAGGGAGTCCTACGAGCAGTACTTC. Encoded protein: CASSLGSRESYEQYF. The variable domain in full, with the rest retrieved from reference TRBV5-1 and TRBJ2-7, is KAGVTQTPRYLIKTRGQQVTLSCSPISGHRSVSWYQQTPGQGLQFLFEYFSETQRNKGNFPGRFSGRQFSNSRSEMNVSTLELGDSALYLCASSLGSRESYEQYFGPGTRLTVT.

In its sample, this clone was seen a few times. This chain links TRBV6-6 with TRBJ2-1; the D gene is possibly TRBD2 (6 bases). V dropped 5 bases and J dropped 10 bases, with 12 bases sitting between them. This CDR3 is 12 amino acids long. Germline CDR1 is MNHNY and CDR2 is SVGAGI (reference sequence). The CDR3 DNA follows: TGTGCCAGCAGTCGACTAGATAGCGAGCAGTTCTTC. It translates to CASSRLDSEQFF.

There are a few counts of this clone. The V gene is TRBV6-4, the J gene TRBJ2-7; no clear D gene. Germline loops: CDR1 MRHNA, CDR2 SNTAGT. The germline V and J ends were trimmed by 6 bases and 3 bases, with 9 bases remaining between them. The CDR3 loop spans 12 amino acids. The CDR3 DNA follows: TGTGCCAGCAGGGAAGCTTTCTACGAGCAGTACTTC. This sequence encodes CASREAFYEQYF.

The V and J genes are TRBV7-2 and TRBJ1-1; no firm D call. The V gene lost 3 bases and the J gene lost 0 bases, with 11 bases spanning the gap. There are 15 residues in the CDR3. Per the germline V gene, CDR1 is SGHTA and CDR2 is FQGNSA. The CDR3 DNA sequence: TGTGCCAGCAGCTTCGGACGCGGAATGAACACTGAAGCTTTCTTT. Translating it yields CASSFGRGMNTEAFF.

Of note for this clone: A read error may produce the germline difference seen at one junction end. This chain uses TRBV11-2 with TRBJ2-5; D gene ambiguous. This CDR3 is 15 amino acids long. Looked up from germline, CDR1 is SGHAT and CDR2 is FQNNGV. The CDR3 nucleotides are TGCGCCAGCAGCCAAGATCTTCGGGTTAGAGAGACCCAGTACTTC. This codes for CASSQDLRVRETQYF.

A word on this clone: At the DNA level, this CDR3 is encoded by other sequences in the same sample as well. The chain joins TRBV11-2 to TRBJ2-1; a weak D match, TRBD1 (5 bases). V lost 0 bases, J lost 7 bases, and 13 bases lay in between. CDR1 and CDR2 from the germline V gene are SGHAT and FQNNGV. There are 15 residues in the CDR3. The CDR3 loop is CASSLEGQGYNEQFF. The DNA of the CDR3 is TGTGCCAGCAGCTTAGAGGGGCAGGGATATAATGAGCAGTTCTTC. Full variable domain (rest looked up from reference TRBV11-2 and TRBJ2-1): EAGVAQSPRYKIIEKRQSVAFWCNPISGHATLYWYQQILGQGPKLLIQFQNNGVVDDSQLPKDRFSAERLKGVDSTLKIQPAKLEDSAVYLCASSLEGQGYNEQFFGPGTRLTVL.

This clone occurred a few times. This rearrangement joins TRBV6-6 to TRBJ2-1; D not certain. The germline gives CDR1 MNHNY, CDR2 SVGAGI (reference sequence). Trimming removed 4 bases at V and 3 bases at J, with 13 bases between. The CDR3 totals 15 residues. Written as DNA, the CDR3 is TGTGCCAGCAGTTTTTCATTGATAGTCTACAATGAGCAGTTCTTC. This encodes CASSFSLIVYNEQFF.

This clone was recorded a few times. V and J are TRBV28 and TRBJ1-1; D is perhaps TRBD1 (5 bases). Deletions cut 9 bases from V and 1 base from J, with 15 bases between. The CDR3 length is 14 residues. Germline CDR1 and CDR2: MDHEN and SYDVKM. CDR3 amino acids: CASYTGTANTEAFF. CDR3 nucleotide sequence: TGTGCCAGTTACACCGGGACGGCGAACACTGAAGCTTTCTTT.

This clone showed up many times. This rearrangement joins TRBV2 to TRBJ2-7, with TRBD1 matching over 8 bases. Germline assignment: CDR1 SNHLY and CDR2 FYNNEI. This CDR3 is built from 12 residues. J lost 5 bases, V lost 7 bases, and 4 bases had no gene match. The CDR3 DNA sequence: TGTGCCAGCACCAGGACAGGGAACGAGCAGTACTTC. It codes for CASTRTGNEQYF.

This clone appeared a few times. This chain joins TRBV6-6 and TRBJ1-5, with 8 positions matching TRBD1. Germline V gene lookup returns CDR1 MNHNY and CDR2 SVGAGI (reference sequence). This CDR3 spans 15 amino acids. V lost 6 bases and J lost 6; bases outside the gene matches: 10. The CDR3 sequence is CASSNEDRDSQPQHF. CDR3 DNA: TGTGCCAGCAGCAACGAGGACAGGGATAGTCAGCCCCAGCATTTT.

The table lists this clone with a few counts. The CDR3: CASSPGDSRNTIYF. DNA for the CDR3: TGTGCCAGCTCACCTGGGGACAGTAGAAACACCATATATTTT. This chain connects TRBV18 to TRBJ1-3; 7 nucleotides align to TRBD1. The junction had 4 bases not matched to a gene; V was cut back by 3 bases and J by 5 bases. The CDR3 contains 14 residues. CDR1 is KGHSH and CDR2 is LQKENI in the germline V gene.

This clone was counted a few times. The chain links TRBV5-1 to TRBJ2-3; the match to TRBD1 covers 7 bases. V lost 1 base to trimming and J lost 2 bases; unmatched junction nucleotides: 7. CDR1 and CDR2 from the germline V gene are SGHRS and YFSETQ. The CDR3 consists of 16 residues. The CDR3, as DNA: TGCGCCAGCAGCTTGAGGACGGGACAGCACACAGATACGCAGTATTTT. Its protein product is CASSLRTGQHTDTQYF. The whole variable domain, remainder taken from reference TRBV5-1 and TRBJ2-3, is KAGVTQTPRYLIKTRGQQVTLSCSPISGHRSVSWYQQTPGQGLQFLFEYFSETQRNKGNFPGRFSGRQFSNSRSEMNVSTLELGDSALYLCASSLRTGQHTDTQYFGPGTRLTVL.

This chain joins TRBV18 and TRBJ2-5, with 12 nucleotides matching TRBD1. The J call may be mistaken, given a closer DNA end match to TRBJ2-7. The germline CDR1 and CDR2 sequences are KGHSH and LQKENI. CDR3 length: 18 residues. The CDR3 DNA reads TGTGCCAGCTCACCTGGTGCCCCGGGACAGGGGGCTCTCTACGAGCAGTACTTC. Its protein is CASSPGAPGQGALYEQYF.

This clone was counted only a few times. The V call is TRBV29-1, the J call TRBJ2-3; 14 nucleotides match TRBD2. V shed 7 bases and J 4 bases; nucleotides not matched to a gene: 7. Per germline, CDR1 SQVTM and CDR2 ANQGSEA. The CDR3 is 15 residues long. CDR3 coding DNA: TGCAGCGCCACGGGGACTAGCGGGAGTCCAGATACGCAGTATTTT. Protein product: CSATGTSGSPDTQYF.

Turning to this clone: A junction boundary mismatches the germline segment, possibly from a read error. The rearrangement links TRBV10-3 to TRBJ1-5; D is undetermined. The CDR3 extends over 12 amino acids. Germline CDR1 and CDR2: ENHRY and SYGVKD. The CDR3 DNA is TGTGCCAGCAGTGACAATGATCAGCCCCAGCATTTT. It encodes CASSDNDQPQHF.

This clone came up a few times. V and J are TRBV5-4 and TRBJ2-5; 7 bases align to TRBD2. The germline CDR1 and CDR2 sequences are SGHNT and YYREEE (reference sequence). J was trimmed by 4 bases and V by 0 bases; bases with no gene match: 6. CDR3 size: 15 residues. The CDR3 DNA reads as TGTGCCAGCAGCTTGGCCGGGGCTAGCGGAGAGACCCAGTACTTC. The encoded protein is CASSLAGASGETQYF.